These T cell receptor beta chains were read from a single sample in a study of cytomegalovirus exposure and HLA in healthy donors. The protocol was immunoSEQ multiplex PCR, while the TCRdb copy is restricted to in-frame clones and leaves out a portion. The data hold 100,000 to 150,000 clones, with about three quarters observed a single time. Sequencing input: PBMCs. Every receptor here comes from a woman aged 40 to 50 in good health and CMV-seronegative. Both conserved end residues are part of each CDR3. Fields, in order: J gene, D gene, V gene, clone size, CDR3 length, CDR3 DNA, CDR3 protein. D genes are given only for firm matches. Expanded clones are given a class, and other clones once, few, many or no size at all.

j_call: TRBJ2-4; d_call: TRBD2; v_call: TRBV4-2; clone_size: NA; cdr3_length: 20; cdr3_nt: TGTGCCAGCAGCCGACAGGGCAGAACCTTAGCGGGAGTGGGGATAAACAGTCAGTACTTC; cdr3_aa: CASSRQGRTLAGVGINSQYF
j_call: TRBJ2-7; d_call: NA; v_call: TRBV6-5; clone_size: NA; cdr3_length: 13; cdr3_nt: TGTGCCAGCACTCAGGGCTATCAAAACGAGCAGTACTTC; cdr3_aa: CASTQGYQNEQYF
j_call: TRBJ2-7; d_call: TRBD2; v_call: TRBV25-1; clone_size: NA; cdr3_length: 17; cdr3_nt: TGTGCCAGCAGTGAATCAGAGTCGTCTAGCGGAGCCTACGAGCAGTACTTC; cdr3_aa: CASSESESSSGAYEQYF
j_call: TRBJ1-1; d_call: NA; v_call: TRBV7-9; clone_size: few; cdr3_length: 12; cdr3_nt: TGTTCCAGCAGCGGACCCGCCCGGGGAGCTTTCTTT; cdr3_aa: CSSSGPARGAFF
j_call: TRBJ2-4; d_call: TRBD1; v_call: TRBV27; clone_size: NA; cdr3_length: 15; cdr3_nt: TGTGCCAGCAGTCCGCGACAGGGCCCCAAAAACATTCAGTACTTC; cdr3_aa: CASSPRQGPKNIQYF
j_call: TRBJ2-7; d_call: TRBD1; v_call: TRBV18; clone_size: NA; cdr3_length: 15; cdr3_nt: TGTGCCAGCTCCGAGGGTGGACAGGGGACCTACGAGCAGTACTTC; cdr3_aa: CASSEGGQGTYEQYF
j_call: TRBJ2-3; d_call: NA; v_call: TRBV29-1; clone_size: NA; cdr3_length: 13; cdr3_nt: TGCAGCGTGGAGAGGAGGGGTGCAGATACGCAGTATTTT; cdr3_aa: CSVERRGADTQYF
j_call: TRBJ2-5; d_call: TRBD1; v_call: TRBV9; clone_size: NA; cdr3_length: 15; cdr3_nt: TGTGCCAGCAGCGAGGGGGACAGATCCCCAGGGACCCAGTACTTC; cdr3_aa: CASSEGDRSPGTQYF
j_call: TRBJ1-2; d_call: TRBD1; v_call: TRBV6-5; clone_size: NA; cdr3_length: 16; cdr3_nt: TGTGCCAGCAGTTACGGGACAGGGGGAGACTACTATGGCTACACCTTC; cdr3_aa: CASSYGTGGDYYGYTF
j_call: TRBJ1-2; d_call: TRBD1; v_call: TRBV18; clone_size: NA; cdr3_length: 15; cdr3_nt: TGTGCCAGCTCACCCGGACAGGTACCCAACTATGGCTACACCTTC; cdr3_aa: CASSPGQVPNYGYTF
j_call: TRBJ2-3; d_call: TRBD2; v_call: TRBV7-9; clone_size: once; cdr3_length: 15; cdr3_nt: TGTGCCAGCAGCCTTAGCGGGAGAGGCACAGATACGCAGTATTTT; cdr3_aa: CASSLSGRGTDTQYF
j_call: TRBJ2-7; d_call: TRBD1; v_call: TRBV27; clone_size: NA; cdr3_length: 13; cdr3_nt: TGTGCCAGCAGTTTAGCCGACAGGGACGGGCAGTACTTC; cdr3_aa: CASSLADRDGQYF
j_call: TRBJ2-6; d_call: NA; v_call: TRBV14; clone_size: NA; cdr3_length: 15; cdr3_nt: TGTGCCAGCAGCCCCGGGGTAGGGGGGGCCAACGTCCTGACTTTC; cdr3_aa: CASSPGVGGANVLTF
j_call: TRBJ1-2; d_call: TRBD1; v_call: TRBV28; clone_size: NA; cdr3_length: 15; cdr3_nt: TGTGCCAGCAGCCGCCCGGGACAGGCGTCTGGTGGCTACACCTTC; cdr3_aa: CASSRPGQASGGYTF
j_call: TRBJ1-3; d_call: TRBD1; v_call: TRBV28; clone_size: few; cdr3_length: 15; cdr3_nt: TGTGCCAGCAGCGGATCAGGGGGCTCTGGAAACACCATATATTTT; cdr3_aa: CASSGSGGSGNTIYF
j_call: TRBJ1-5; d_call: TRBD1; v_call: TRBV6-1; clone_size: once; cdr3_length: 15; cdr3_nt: TGTGCCAGCAGTGTGGCAGGGGGTTATGATCAGCCCCAGCATTTT; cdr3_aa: CASSVAGGYDQPQHF
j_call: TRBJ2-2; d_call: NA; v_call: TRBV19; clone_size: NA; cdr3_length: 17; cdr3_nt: TGTGCCAGTAGTAGCCCTCGGTGGACAGCCGACACCGGGGAGCTGTTTTTT; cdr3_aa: CASSSPRWTADTGELFF
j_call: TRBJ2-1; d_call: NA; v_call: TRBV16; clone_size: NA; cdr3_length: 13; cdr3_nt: TGTGCCAGCAGCCAATCGTTCCGCAATGAGCAGTTCTTC; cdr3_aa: CASSQSFRNEQFF
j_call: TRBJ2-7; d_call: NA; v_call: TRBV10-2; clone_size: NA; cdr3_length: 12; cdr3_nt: TGCGCCAGCAGCGACTATTTCTACGAGCAGTACTTC; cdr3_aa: CASSDYFYEQYF
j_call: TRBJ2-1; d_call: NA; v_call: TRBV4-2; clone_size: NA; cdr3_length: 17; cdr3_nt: TGTGCCAGCAGCCTTGGTATAAGCGGAGGGGGGGGCGATGAGCAGTTCTTC; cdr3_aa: CASSLGISGGGGDEQFF
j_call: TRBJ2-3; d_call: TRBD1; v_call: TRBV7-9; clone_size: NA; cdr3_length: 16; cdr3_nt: TGTGCCAGCAGCTCAGGACAGGGGGCACTCACAGATACGCAGTATTTT; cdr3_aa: CASSSGQGALTDTQYF
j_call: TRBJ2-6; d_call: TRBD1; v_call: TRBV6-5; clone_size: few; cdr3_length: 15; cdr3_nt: TGTGCCAGCAGCTGGACAGGGACTGGGGCCAACGTCCTGACTTTC; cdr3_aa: CASSWTGTGANVLTF
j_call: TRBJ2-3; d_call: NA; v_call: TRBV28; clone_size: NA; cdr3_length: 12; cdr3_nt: TGTGCCAGCAGTAGCGCGACAGATACGCAGTATTTT; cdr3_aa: CASSSATDTQYF
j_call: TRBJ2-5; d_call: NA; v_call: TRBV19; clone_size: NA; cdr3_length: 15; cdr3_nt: TGTGCCAGTAGTATCCTCTCGGGGCCGTCGGGGGAGCAGTACTTC; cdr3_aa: CASSILSGPSGEQYF
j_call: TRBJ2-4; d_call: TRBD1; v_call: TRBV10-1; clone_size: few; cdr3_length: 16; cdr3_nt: TGCGCCAGCAGTGAGTCGTATGGGACAGGGGGAAACAGTCAGTACTTC; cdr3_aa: CASSESYGTGGNSQYF
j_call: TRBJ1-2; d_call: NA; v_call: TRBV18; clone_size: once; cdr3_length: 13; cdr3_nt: TGTGCCAGCTCACCCATGACAGGCTATGGCTACACCTTC; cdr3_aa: CASSPMTGYGYTF
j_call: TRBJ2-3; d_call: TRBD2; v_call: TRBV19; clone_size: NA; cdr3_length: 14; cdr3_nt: TGTGCCAGTAGTTTCCTCGGGGGGAGGGATACGCAGTATTTT; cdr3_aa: CASSFLGGRDTQYF
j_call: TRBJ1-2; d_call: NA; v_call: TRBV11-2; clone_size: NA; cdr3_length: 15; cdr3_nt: TGTGCCAGCAGCCCACTACAGGGAAGCCTCTTTGGCTACACCTTC; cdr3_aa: CASSPLQGSLFGYTF
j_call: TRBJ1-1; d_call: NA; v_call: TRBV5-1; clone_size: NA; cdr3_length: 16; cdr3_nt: TGCGCCAGCAGCTTGGGGCAGGGATACATGAACACTGAAGCTTTCTTT; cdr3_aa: CASSLGQGYMNTEAFF
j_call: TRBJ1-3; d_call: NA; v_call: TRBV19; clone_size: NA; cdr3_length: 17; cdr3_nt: TGTGCCAGTAGTATGGTGACAGACTCCCCCTCTGGAAACACCATATATTTT; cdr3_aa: CASSMVTDSPSGNTIYF